Listed below are T cell receptor beta chains from one sample, sequenced in a study of blood T cell repertoires in COVID-19. Measured with immunoSEQ multiplex PCR; TCRdb has only the in-frame clones, and not every one. The sample contains about 86,000 clones, just under 85% of which appear only once. Sequenced: peripheral blood. Receptors originate from a man aged 45-65 years with acute or convalescent COVID-19. Each CDR3 is given with its conserved first and last residue. Each record gives: CDR3 DNA, CDR3 protein, J gene, clone size, V gene, D gene. D genes are given only for firm matches. Expanded clones are given a class, and other clones once, few, many or no size at all.

TGTGCCAGCAGCCCCCTCGGGCAGGGCGAGCAGTACTTC CASSPLGQGEQYF TRBJ2-7 few TRBV3-1/TRBV3-2 -
TGCGCCAGCAAAAGGGATCCGCCGGGACAGGGCTACGAGCAGTACTTC CASKRDPPGQGYEQYF TRBJ2-7 - TRBV5-1 TRBD1
TGTGCCAGCAGTTTCCTTGGGCGGGGAAGCTCCTACGAGCAGTACTTC CASSFLGRGSSYEQYF TRBJ2-7 - TRBV3-1/TRBV3-2 -
TGTGCCAGCAGCCAACTAGCGGCCTCACAAGAGACCCAGTACTTC CASSQLAASQETQYF TRBJ2-5 - TRBV28 TRBD2
TGTGCCAGCAGCCCCGGTCTTTCGAGGGAGCAGTACTTC CASSPGLSREQYF TRBJ2-7 few TRBV3-1/TRBV3-2 -
TGTGCCAGCAGCCCCACGACCGGGACAGGGGACTCCTACGAGCAGTACTTC CASSPTTGTGDSYEQYF TRBJ2-7 - TRBV28 TRBD1
TGTGCCATCAGTGAGTGGACGGAGGAAGAGACCCAGTACTTC CAISEWTEEETQYF TRBJ2-5 - TRBV10-3 -
TGTGCCAGCAGCCAAGTACGGAATGAGCAGTTCTTC CASSQVRNEQFF TRBJ2-1 once TRBV3-1/TRBV3-2 -
TGTGCCAGCAAGGGAGGCCCAGGGAGGGATCAGCCCCAGCATTTT CASKGGPGRDQPQHF TRBJ1-5 - TRBV2 -
TGTGCCAGCAGCCCAGCCCATGGACTAGCCCATGAGCAGTTCTTC CASSPAHGLAHEQFF TRBJ2-1 - TRBV11-3 TRBD2
TGTGCCAGCAGCCAGATATCAGAATACGAGCAGTACTTC CASSQISEYEQYF TRBJ2-7 - TRBV14 -
TGTGCCAGCAGCTCCAGGGGTTCTGGAAACACCATATATTTT CASSSRGSGNTIYF TRBJ1-3 - TRBV7-2 -
TGTGCCAGCTCACCAGTTGATGGACAGGGGGGTGAAGCTTTCTTT CASSPVDGQGGEAFF TRBJ1-1 - TRBV18 TRBD1
TGTGCCAGCACCTTAGCGGGAGGGAGCACAGATACGCAGTATTTT CASTLAGGSTDTQYF TRBJ2-3 - TRBV2 TRBD2
TGTGCCACCGGGACAGTGGCGTACAATGAGCAGTTCTTC CATGTVAYNEQFF TRBJ2-1 - TRBV24-1 TRBD1
TGCGCCAGCAGCGGGCAGGGAGGCACCGGGGAGCTGTTTTTT CASSGQGGTGELFF TRBJ2-2 - TRBV5-1 -
TGCGCCAGCAGTGAGGGGACAGGGACGGTACATGAGCAGTTCTTC CASSEGTGTVHEQFF TRBJ2-1 - TRBV10-1 TRBD1
TGTGCCAGCAGACAGGGACATAGCAATCAGCCCCAGCATTTT CASRQGHSNQPQHF TRBJ1-5 - TRBV6-5 -
TGCGCCAGCAGCCAGCCGGGACAGGGGAACACTGAAGCTTTCTTT CASSQPGQGNTEAFF TRBJ1-1 - TRBV4-1 TRBD1
TGTGCCAGCAGTTTGGTTCAGGGGGCAAGGAGCACGGGCTACACCTTC CASSLVQGARSTGYTF TRBJ1-2 - TRBV28 TRBD1
TGTGCCAGCAGGGCAGGGTTGGGAGAAAAACTGTTTTTT CASRAGLGEKLFF TRBJ1-4 - TRBV25-1 -
TGTGCCAGCAGCTTAGATGGGGACAGAAACTATGGCTACACCTTC CASSLDGDRNYGYTF TRBJ1-2 - TRBV11-2 TRBD1
TGTGCCAGCAGTTCTTTGACTAGCGGGAGTCCCTACGAGCAGTACTTC CASSSLTSGSPYEQYF TRBJ2-7 - TRBV27 TRBD2
TGTGCCAGCAGCGAAGAGGTTTTACGGGGTGAAAAACTGTTTTTT CASSEEVLRGEKLFF TRBJ1-4 - TRBV3-1/TRBV3-2 -
TGCGCCAGCTTCGAGGGACAGATTAACACTGAAGCTTTCTTT CASFEGQINTEAFF TRBJ1-1 - TRBV5-1 TRBD1
TGTGCCAGTGGACCGGGACAACCCTACGAGCAGTACTTC CASGPGQPYEQYF TRBJ2-7 - TRBV19 -
TGTGCCAGCAGTTCGACAGGGGACTATGGCTACACCTTC CASSSTGDYGYTF TRBJ1-2 - TRBV6-2/TRBV6-3 TRBD1
TGTGCCAGCTTCCGGGTATACACTGAAGCTTTCTTT CASFRVYTEAFF TRBJ1-1 - TRBV2 -
TGCGCCAGCAGCCATGAAAGCGTACAGGGGGCTGAGGCTTTCTTT CASSHESVQGAEAFF TRBJ1-1 - TRBV4-1 TRBD1
TGTGCCAGCAGTTTGGGGAGGTCACCCCTCCACTTT CASSLGRSPLHF TRBJ1-6 - TRBV12-3/TRBV12-4 -
TGTGCCAGCAGCTTTACTAGCGGGGGGATAGATACGCAGTATTTT CASSFTSGGIDTQYF TRBJ2-3 - TRBV27 TRBD2
TGTGCCAGCAGCGAGGACAGGGTTGGTGGCTACACCTTC CASSEDRVGGYTF TRBJ1-2 - TRBV6-5 TRBD1
TGTGCCAGTAGAGCCCTTGCCGGGACTGATAGCTACGAGCAGTACTTC CASRALAGTDSYEQYF TRBJ2-7 - TRBV19 -
TGCGCCAGCAGCCAAGAACTAGCGGGGTATGAGCAGTTCTTC CASSQELAGYEQFF TRBJ2-1 - TRBV4-3 TRBD2
TGTGCCAGCAGCTTAGCCACAGGGGTAGCTTTCTTT CASSLATGVAFF TRBJ1-1 - TRBV7-2 TRBD1
TGTGCCAGCAGCTTTTGGACAGGCCCGAACACCGGGGAGCTGTTTTTT CASSFWTGPNTGELFF TRBJ2-2 few TRBV5-4 TRBD1
TGTGCCAGCTCACCAACACACAGGGACGATGAGCAGTTCTTC CASSPTHRDDEQFF TRBJ2-1 - TRBV18 -
TGTGCCAGCAGTTACCGCCCTAGCGGGATCACAGATACGCAGTATTTT CASSYRPSGITDTQYF TRBJ2-3 - TRBV6-5 TRBD2
TGTGCCAGCAGCTTAAGCGGGACGGGTGAGACCCAGTACTTC CASSLSGTGETQYF TRBJ2-5 - TRBV7-3 -
TGTGCCAGCTCACCACGTCTAGCGGGAGGCGGGAGCTCCTACAATGAGCAGTTCTTC CASSPRLAGGGSSYNEQFF TRBJ2-1 - TRBV18 TRBD2
TGTGCCACCAGCAGAGACCAGACTGGGCGCAGGGGTGGTGAAAAACTGTTTTTT CATSRDQTGRRGGEKLFF TRBJ1-4 - TRBV15 -
TGTGCCAGCAGCCGGTCGGTTGCCGGGGAGCTGTTTTTT CASSRSVAGELFF TRBJ2-2 - TRBV3-1/TRBV3-2 -
TGTGCCAGCAGCCCCGGACAGAAGATCAGCTATGGCTACACCTTC CASSPGQKISYGYTF TRBJ1-2 once TRBV11-1 -
TGCGCCAGCAGCTTGGAACTCTCCGAGCAGTACTTC CASSLELSEQYF TRBJ2-7 once TRBV5-1 -
TGTGCCAGCAGCGCGAAAGTCGTGGGCAGCTCTGGAAACACCATATATTTT CASSAKVVGSSGNTIYF TRBJ1-3 - TRBV9 -
TGTGCCAGCAGCGATGACAGGGGCAATCAGCCCCAGCATTTT CASSDDRGNQPQHF TRBJ1-5 - TRBV7-9 TRBD1
TGTGCCAGCAGCTTAATCTCACTAGCGGGGTCGTACAATGAGCAGTTCTTC CASSLISLAGSYNEQFF TRBJ2-1 - TRBV7-2 TRBD2
TGTGCCAGCAGCTTAAGCATGTCGGGGCGCGGGGTGGCAGATACGCAGTATTTT CASSLSMSGRGVADTQYF TRBJ2-3 few TRBV7-9 -
TGTGCCAGCAGCTTAGCAGCGGGATTGACAGATACGCAGTATTTT CASSLAAGLTDTQYF TRBJ2-3 - TRBV7-2 TRBD2
TGTGCCAGCAGCCAGAGGACAGAGAACACTGAAGCTTTCTTT CASSQRTENTEAFF TRBJ1-1 - TRBV7-2 -
TGTGCCAGCAGTTTATGGGGAGCGGGAGGTAGCTACGAGCAGTACTTC CASSLWGAGGSYEQYF TRBJ2-7 - TRBV28 TRBD2
TGTGCCAGCACGCGCCCCCGGGGCATTCAGTACTTC CASTRPRGIQYF TRBJ2-4 - TRBV2 -